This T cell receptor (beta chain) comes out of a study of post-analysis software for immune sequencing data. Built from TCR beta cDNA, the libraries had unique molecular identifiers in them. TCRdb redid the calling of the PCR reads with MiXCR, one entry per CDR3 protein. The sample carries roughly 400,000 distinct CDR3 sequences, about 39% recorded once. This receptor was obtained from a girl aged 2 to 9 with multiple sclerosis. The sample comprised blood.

For the CDR3, the DNA is TGCAGTGCTAGTTGGGTTATAGGGCGAGGGATGAACACTGAAGCTTTCTTT. It encodes CSASWVIGRGMNTEAFF. This sequence joins TRBV20-1 and TRBJ1-1; unclear D gene. The CDR3 length is 17 residues. Germline CDR1 reads DFQATT; CDR2 reads SNEGSKA (reference sequence). V lost 3 bases and J 0 bases, leaving 20 bases between the germline ends.